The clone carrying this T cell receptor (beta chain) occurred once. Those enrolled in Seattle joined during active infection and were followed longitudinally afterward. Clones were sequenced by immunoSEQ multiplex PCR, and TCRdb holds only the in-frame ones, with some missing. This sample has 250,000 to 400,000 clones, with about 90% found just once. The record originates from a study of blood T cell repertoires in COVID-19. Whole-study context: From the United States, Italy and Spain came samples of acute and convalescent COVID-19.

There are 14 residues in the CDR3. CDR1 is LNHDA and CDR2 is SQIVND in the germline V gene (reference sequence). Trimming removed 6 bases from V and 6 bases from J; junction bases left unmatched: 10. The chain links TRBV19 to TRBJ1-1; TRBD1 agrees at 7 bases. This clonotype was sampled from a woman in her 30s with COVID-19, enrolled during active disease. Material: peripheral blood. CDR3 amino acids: CASSTTGFGSEAFF. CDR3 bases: TGTGCCAGTAGCACGACAGGGTTTGGGTCTGAAGCTTTCTTT.